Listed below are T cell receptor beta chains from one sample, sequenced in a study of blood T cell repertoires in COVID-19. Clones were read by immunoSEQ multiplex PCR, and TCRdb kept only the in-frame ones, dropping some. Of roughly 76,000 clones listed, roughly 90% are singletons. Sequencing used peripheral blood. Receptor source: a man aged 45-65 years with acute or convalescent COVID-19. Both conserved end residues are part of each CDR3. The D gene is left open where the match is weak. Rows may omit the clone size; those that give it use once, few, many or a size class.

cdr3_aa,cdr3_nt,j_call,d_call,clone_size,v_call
CASSLGLDEKLFF,TGTGCCAGCAGCTTAGGGCTCGATGAAAAACTGTTTTTT,TRBJ1-4,NA,NA,TRBV7-8
CASNLQGMGSQPQHF,TGTGCCAGCAATTTACAGGGGATGGGCTCTCAGCCCCAGCATTTT,TRBJ1-5,TRBD1,NA,TRBV28
CASSLAGGATDTQYF,TGTGCCAGCAGCTTAGCGGGGGGAGCGACAGATACGCAGTATTTT,TRBJ2-3,TRBD2,NA,TRBV11-2
CASAGGAYYEQYF,TGTGCCAGCGCTGGGGGGGCTTACTACGAGCAGTACTTC,TRBJ2-7,NA,few,TRBV7-6
CSASSVSGANVLTF,TGCAGTGCTAGTTCCGTCTCTGGGGCCAACGTCCTGACTTTC,TRBJ2-6,NA,NA,TRBV20-1
CASSLRQGAYSPLHF,TGTGCCAGCAGCTTACGACAGGGGGCTTATTCACCCCTCCACTTT,TRBJ1-6,TRBD1,NA,TRBV28
CAIEGGGNTDTQYF,TGTGCCATCGAGGGGGGGGGAAACACAGATACGCAGTATTTT,TRBJ2-3,NA,NA,TRBV28
CASSFTGGRGTQYF,TGTGCCAGCAGCTTCACTGGTGGCCGGGGTACGCAGTATTTT,TRBJ2-3,NA,once,TRBV5-5
CASSLGGTQYF,TGTGCCAGCAGTCTAGGGGGGACCCAGTACTTC,TRBJ2-5,NA,once,TRBV28
CASNTGANVLTF,TGTGCCAGCAACACTGGGGCCAACGTCCTGACTTTC,TRBJ2-6,NA,once,TRBV28
CASSQLREQFF,TGTGCCAGCAGCCAATTGAGGGAGCAGTTCTTC,TRBJ2-1,NA,NA,TRBV3-1/TRBV3-2
CASSGGELNSPLHF,TGTGCCAGCAGCGGAGGGGAGCTAAATTCACCCCTCCACTTT,TRBJ1-6,NA,NA,TRBV7-9
CASSLLSSVRNQPQHF,TGTGCCAGCAGCTTATTAAGTTCGGTTAGAAATCAGCCCCAGCATTTT,TRBJ1-5,NA,NA,TRBV11-3
CASSLDPFEGYYGYTF,TGTGCCAGCAGCTTAGATCCATTCGAGGGCTACTATGGCTACACCTTC,TRBJ1-2,NA,NA,TRBV11-2
CASSLARHNSPNEKLFF,TGCGCCAGCAGCTTGGCCCGTCACAATTCTCCTAATGAAAAACTGTTTTTT,TRBJ1-4,NA,NA,TRBV5-1
CASSEGGTDTQYF,TGTGCCAGCAGTGAGGGCGGCACAGATACGCAGTATTTT,TRBJ2-3,NA,NA,TRBV6-4
CASSPTGPTEAFF,TGTGCCAGCAGTCCGACAGGGCCCACTGAAGCTTTCTTT,TRBJ1-1,TRBD1,NA,TRBV7-9
CASSWTVGPTEAFF,TGTGCCAGTAGTTGGACAGTGGGGCCGACTGAAGCTTTCTTT,TRBJ1-1,NA,NA,TRBV19
CASSLRTGGGTEAFF,TGCGCCAGCAGCCTGCGGACAGGGGGAGGGACTGAAGCTTTCTTT,TRBJ1-1,TRBD1,once,TRBV5-1
CASSIVYPGHANYGYTF,TGTGCCAGTAGTATAGTTTACCCGGGACACGCTAACTATGGCTACACCTTC,TRBJ1-2,NA,NA,TRBV19
CASSPRRTSGFEETQYF,TGCGCCAGCAGCCCCCGGAGGACTAGCGGGTTTGAAGAGACCCAGTACTTC,TRBJ2-5,TRBD2,NA,TRBV5-1
CASSPIPGQGSAPYEQYF,TGTGCCAGCAGTCCTATCCCGGGACAGGGGTCAGCCCCCTACGAGCAGTACTTC,TRBJ2-7,TRBD1,NA,TRBV28
CASSIGGANQPQHF,TGTGCCAGCAGCATTGGGGGGGCCAATCAGCCCCAGCATTTT,TRBJ1-5,NA,few,TRBV7-8
CASSPGLAEQFF,TGTGCCAGCTCACCCGGACTAGCGGAGCAGTTCTTC,TRBJ2-1,TRBD2,NA,TRBV18
CASSYSAYNEQFF,TGTGCCAGCAGTTACTCAGCTTACAATGAGCAGTTCTTC,TRBJ2-1,NA,NA,TRBV6-5
CASSQARGDDTGELFF,TGCGCCAGCAGCCAGGCTCGGGGGGACGACACCGGGGAGCTGTTTTTT,TRBJ2-2,TRBD2,NA,TRBV4-1
CASSPLWGRGTDTQYF,TGTGCCAGCTCACCGCTTTGGGGGCGAGGCACAGATACGCAGTATTTT,TRBJ2-3,NA,NA,TRBV18
CASSQIPGRGNTEAFF,TGTGCCAGCAGTCAGATACCGGGGAGAGGCAACACTGAAGCTTTCTTT,TRBJ1-1,NA,once,TRBV6-6
CASSPPQWNYGYTF,TGTGCCAGTAGCCCCCCTCAGTGGAACTATGGCTACACCTTC,TRBJ1-2,NA,NA,TRBV19
CASSKLLDSDYGYTF,TGTGCCAGTAGTAAACTCCTCGACAGCGACTATGGCTACACCTTC,TRBJ1-2,NA,NA,TRBV19
CASTTEGRSYF,TGTGCCAGCACCACCGAGGGCAGGTCTTATTTT,TRBJ1-1,NA,NA,TRBV5-6
CASRPADSYYEQYF,TGTGCCAGTAGGCCGGCGGACAGTTACTACGAGCAGTACTTC,TRBJ2-7,NA,NA,TRBV19
CASSLSPGLEAFF,TGTGCCAGCAGTTTATCGCCAGGACTTGAAGCTTTCTTT,TRBJ1-1,NA,NA,TRBV28
CASSGTAYNEQFF,TGTGCCAGCAGCGGGACAGCTTACAATGAGCAGTTCTTC,TRBJ2-1,NA,NA,TRBV9
CASSPGQHTGELFF,TGTGCCAGCAGCCCGGGACAGCACACCGGGGAGCTGTTTTTT,TRBJ2-2,TRBD1,NA,TRBV7-8
CASRGAPNAYEQYF,TGTGCCAGCCGGGGTGCCCCCAATGCCTACGAGCAGTACTTC,TRBJ2-7,NA,NA,TRBV9
CASSFLDRVNTEAFF,TGTGCCAGCAGTTTCCTCGACAGGGTGAACACTGAAGCTTTCTTT,TRBJ1-1,TRBD1,NA,TRBV28
CAWSVGSAGTQYF,TGTGCCTGGAGCGTAGGGTCGGCGGGGACCCAGTACTTC,TRBJ2-5,NA,once,TRBV30
CASSSSSHEQFF,TGTGCCAGTAGTTCCAGTTCCCATGAGCAGTTCTTC,TRBJ2-1,NA,NA,TRBV19
CASRQGEAEAFF,TGTGCCAGCAGACAGGGGGAAGCTGAAGCTTTCTTT,TRBJ1-1,TRBD1,NA,TRBV3-1/TRBV3-2
CASSYWQGAPLETQYF,TGTGCCAGCAGTTACTGGCAGGGGGCCCCATTGGAGACCCAGTACTTC,TRBJ2-5,TRBD1,NA,TRBV6-2/TRBV6-3
CASSPSIGGDSYNEQFF,TGTGCCAGCAGCCCTAGTATTGGCGGGGACTCCTACAATGAGCAGTTCTTC,TRBJ2-1,NA,NA,TRBV7-2
CASSRPGQYYGYTF,TGCGCCAGCAGTCGTCCGGGACAGTACTATGGCTACACCTTC,TRBJ1-2,TRBD1,NA,TRBV10-2
CASSPKRGTNEKLFF,TGTGCCAGCAGCCCTAAAAGGGGGACTAATGAAAAACTGTTTTTT,TRBJ1-4,NA,once,TRBV9
CASSTDGQIQTQYF,TGCGCCAGCAGCACGGACGGACAAATTCAGACCCAGTACTTC,TRBJ2-5,NA,NA,TRBV5-1
CASSRRSAGTGNTGELFF,TGTGCCAGCAGTAGAAGGTCGGCGGGGACAGGTAACACCGGGGAGCTGTTTTTT,TRBJ2-2,TRBD1,NA,TRBV28
CASSRGDTQYF,TGCGCCAGCAGTAGGGGGGATACGCAGTATTTT,TRBJ2-3,NA,few,TRBV10-1
CATSRRGQGPYGYTF,TGTGCCACCAGCAGAAGAGGACAGGGCCCGTATGGCTACACCTTC,TRBJ1-2,TRBD1,NA,TRBV15
CASSRGLAGYNEQFF,TGTGCCAGCAGTCGAGGGCTAGCGGGTTACAATGAGCAGTTCTTC,TRBJ2-1,TRBD2,NA,TRBV27
CASSLEAARPEKLFF,TGTGCCAGCAGCTTAGAGGCGGCCAGACCCGAAAAACTGTTTTTT,TRBJ1-4,NA,NA,TRBV7-2
CASRATVYNSPLHF,TGTGCCAGCAGAGCGACAGTCTATAATTCACCCCTCCACTTT,TRBJ1-6,NA,NA,TRBV27
CASSDRVQQSNQPQHF,TGTGCCAGCAGTGACCGGGTTCAGCAGAGCAATCAGCCCCAGCATTTT,TRBJ1-5,NA,NA,TRBV6-1
CASATGGRPNYGYTF,TGTGCCAGTGCGACAGGGGGCAGGCCTAACTATGGCTACACCTTC,TRBJ1-2,TRBD1,NA,TRBV27
CASSARTPADTGELFF,TGTGCCAGCAGCGCAAGGACACCAGCTGACACCGGGGAGCTGTTTTTT,TRBJ2-2,NA,NA,TRBV9
CASSVGRGSSTDTQYF,TGTGCCAGCAGCGTAGGGAGGGGCTCTAGCACAGATACGCAGTATTTT,TRBJ2-3,NA,NA,TRBV9
CASRRETTATEAFF,TGTGCCAGCAGACGGGAGACGACGGCCACTGAAGCTTTCTTT,TRBJ1-1,NA,NA,TRBV6-6
CASSMQGTNNEQFF,TGTGCCAGTAGTATGCAGGGGACTAACAATGAGCAGTTCTTC,TRBJ2-1,NA,NA,TRBV19
CASSASGGADTGELFF,TGTGCCAGCAGCGCCAGCGGGGGGGCGGACACCGGGGAGCTGTTTTTT,TRBJ2-2,TRBD2,NA,TRBV9
CASSLGGPHEKLFF,TGTGCCAGCAGCTTGGGTGGGCCACATGAAAAACTGTTTTTT,TRBJ1-4,NA,NA,TRBV5-6
CASEASEKLFF,TGTGCCAGCGAGGCCAGTGAAAAACTGTTTTTT,TRBJ1-4,NA,NA,TRBV7-9